This T cell receptor (beta chain) is drawn from a study of control samples from healthy donors and cancer patients. Assay: immunoSEQ multiplex PCR; the TCRdb copy retains only in-frame clones and omits some. The table includes around 140,000 clones, roughly 90% detected once. The CDR3 length is 14 residues. Trimming removed 4 bases from V and 5 bases from J; junction bases left unmatched: 4. The germline V gene has CDR1 MNHEY and CDR2 SVGAGI. The receptor was derived from a man aged 50 or older with head and neck cancer. The sample taken for sequencing was PBMCs. J is TRBJ2-7 and V is TRBV6-5; TRBD2 agrees at 11 bases. Written as DNA, the CDR3 is TGTGCCAGCAGTTTAGCGGGGGGGCCGGACGAGCAGTACTTC. Residues: CASSLAGGPDEQYF.